Shown below are 32 T cell receptor beta chains from a single sample sequenced in a study of B cell selection in AIRE deficiency. Regulatory T cells were sorted as CD4+CD25hiCD127low/negative. Using immunoSEQ multiplex PCR, the repertoire was profiled, and TCRdb retains in-frame clones only, with some absent. The repertoire holds 12,000 to 15,000 clones, about 93% seen once, with 1.1% in the top ten. The sequenced material came from Tregs sorted from PBMCs. These receptors originate from a human donor with AIRE deficiency.

The chain combines TRBV18 with TRBJ2-3; no definite D call. The germline gives CDR1 KGHSH, CDR2 LQKENI. This CDR3 is built from 12 residues. V was pared by 1 base and J by 5 bases, with 4 bases between. The CDR3 DNA reads TGTGCCAGCTCACCACTCCAAGATACGCAGTATTTT. The encoded protein is CASSPLQDTQYF. Full variable domain (outside the CDR3, taken from reference TRBV18 and TRBJ2-3): NAGVMQNPRHLVRRRGQEARLRCSPMKGHSHVYWYRQLPEEGLKFMVYLQKENIIDESGMPKERFSAEFPKEGPSILRIQQVVRGDSAAYFCASSPLQDTQYFGPGTRLTVL.

The chain combines TRBV19 with TRBJ2-5; D remains unclear. The V end lost 1 base, the J end lost 6 bases, and 12 bases lay between the germline ends. From germline, CDR1 is LNHDA and CDR2 SQIVND (reference sequence). The CDR3 is 14 amino acids. The CDR3 is CASSIGGAWKTQYF. The CDR3, as DNA: TGTGCCAGTAGTATAGGAGGAGCTTGGAAGACCCAGTACTTC.

The chain links TRBV28 to TRBJ2-7, with TRBD2 identical over 14 bases. V dropped 5 bases and J dropped 3; count of bases not matched to a gene: 6. The CDR3 sequence is 16 residues long. Germline V gene lookup returns CDR1 MDHEN and CDR2 SYDVKM. CDR3 protein: CASSSMGLAGDYEQYF. The CDR3 nucleotides are TGTGCCAGCAGTAGTATGGGACTAGCGGGAGACTACGAGCAGTACTTC. The full variable domain, with the rest looked up from reference TRBV28 and TRBJ2-7, is DVKVTQSSRYLVKRTGEKVFLECVQDMDHENMFWYRQDPGLGLRLIYFSYDVKMKEKGDIPEGYSVSREKKERFSLILESASTNQTSMYLCASSSMGLAGDYEQYFGPGTRLTVT.

The chain is built from TRBV9 and TRBJ1-6; D gene unclear. The germline V gene encodes CDR1 SGDLS and CDR2 YYNGEE. Trimming took off 0 bases at V and 8 bases at J, with 9 bases between the two ends. CDR3 length: 14 residues. This CDR3 reads CASSVATSDSPLHF. CDR3 in DNA: TGTGCCAGCAGCGTAGCTACGTCGGATTCACCCCTCCACTTT.

This sequence joins TRBV10-3 and TRBJ1-5, with D hard to call. Trimming took off 0 bases at V and 1 base at J, with 10 bases between the two ends. CDR1 and CDR2 (germline): ENHRY, SYGVKD. The CDR3 is 16 amino acids. CDR3 protein: CAISESSPQSNQPQHF. The CDR3 DNA reads as TGTGCCATCAGTGAGTCGAGCCCACAGAGCAATCAGCCCCAGCATTTT.

This clone was recorded a few times. The CDR3 here is CASSSTGGAGGRNSPLHF. CDR3 coding DNA: TGTGCCAGCAGCTCCACAGGGGGCGCGGGAGGTCGTAATTCACCCCTCCACTTT. The rearrangement uses TRBV5-4 and TRBJ1-6, with 9 bases matching TRBD1. CDR3 length: 18 residues. J was trimmed by 6 bases and V by 3 bases; bases with no gene match: 13. Germline CDR1 reads SGHNT; CDR2 reads YYREEE (reference sequence).

V and J are TRBV4-2 and TRBJ2-2, with D possibly being TRBD1 (7 bases). Germline values: CDR1 LGHNA, CDR2 YNFKEQ. This CDR3 has 17 amino acids. V was clipped by 0 bases and J by 6 bases, with 17 bases between them. The CDR3 region has the DNA TGTGCCAGCAGCCAAGATATTGCCAGGGGGGTATCCGGGGAGCTGTTTTTT. Translated: CASSQDIARGVSGELFF.

The genes are TRBV10-3 and TRBJ2-7; 9 positions agree with TRBD2. The CDR3 sequence is 15 residues long. Losses at the gene ends were 2 bases for V and 4 bases for J; bases not matched to a gene: 6. From germline, CDR1 is ENHRY and CDR2 SYGVKD. CDR3 DNA sequence: TGTGCCATCAGTGAGATAGCGGGAGCGTCGTACGAGCAGTACTTC. Its translation: CAISEIAGASYEQYF.

The chain carries TRBV19 and TRBJ1-4; 7 bases align to TRBD1. This CDR3 comprises 14 residues. Looked up from germline, CDR1 is LNHDA and CDR2 is SQIVND (reference sequence). With 3 bases clipped from V and 11 bases from J, the junction kept 9 bases outside the gene matches. CDR3 bases: TGTGCCAGTAGTATCGGGACAGAGAGGAATAAACTGTTTTTT. Protein sequence: CASSIGTERNKLFF.

The V and J genes are TRBV28 and TRBJ2-3, with D perhaps TRBD2 (5 bases). V lost 5 bases and J 3 bases, leaving 15 bases between the germline ends. The CDR3 is made up of 15 amino acids. CDR1 and CDR2 from the germline V gene are MDHEN and SYDVKM. The CDR3 nucleotides are TGTGCCAGCAGTCCATTAGCGAAAGGGACAGATACGCAGTATTTT. It is translated as CASSPLAKGTDTQYF. Using reference TRBV28 and TRBJ2-3 for the parts outside the CDR3, the full variable domain is DVKVTQSSRYLVKRTGEKVFLECVQDMDHENMFWYRQDPGLGLRLIYFSYDVKMKEKGDIPEGYSVSREKKERFSLILESASTNQTSMYLCASSPLAKGTDTQYFGPGTRLTVL.

The chain recombines TRBV2 with TRBJ2-7; TRBD1 matches 8 bases. CDR3 size: 14 residues. Germline CDR1 and CDR2: SNHLY and FYNNEI. Trimming at V came to 6 bases and at J to 4 bases, leaving 8 bases not matched to a gene. CDR3 sequence: CASRVRTGTYEQYF. CDR3 nucleotide sequence: TGTGCCAGCAGAGTCCGGACAGGGACTTACGAGCAGTACTTC.

The chain links TRBV20-1 to TRBJ1-2; D call uncertain. This CDR3 comprises 11 residues. Trimming cost V 0 bases and J 4 bases, with 3 bases left between them. Germline CDR1 and CDR2: DFQATT and SNEGSKA (reference sequence). The CDR3 DNA reads as TGCAGTGCTAGAGAGAGCTATGGCTACACCTTC. Its translation: CSARESYGYTF.

The chain has TRBV19 and TRBJ1-1; D perhaps matches TRBD1 (6 bases). Per germline, CDR1 LNHDA and CDR2 SQIVND (reference sequence). CDR3 length: 16 amino acids. V was shortened by 9 bases and J by 1 base, with 21 bases between the two germline ends. The DNA of the CDR3 is TGTGCCAGCAGGCAGGCAACCGGGACAAGGAACACTGAAGCTTTCTTT. It specifies CASRQATGTRNTEAFF.

The J gene is TRBJ2-7, the V gene TRBV6-5, with unresolved D. CDR1 and CDR2 (germline): MNHEY, SVGAGI. V was trimmed by 7 bases and J by 4 bases, leaving 17 bases between them. The CDR3 sequence is 14 residues long. CDR3 coding DNA: TGTGCCAGCACCCAACCCGGGTTCGATTACGAGCAGTACTTC. Translation: CASTQPGFDYEQYF.

J is TRBJ1-2 and V is TRBV7-9, with D uncertain. Germline-derived CDR1 and CDR2 are SEHNR and FQNEAQ (reference sequence). V was trimmed by 2 bases and J by 4 bases, leaving 5 bases between them. The CDR3 is 12 amino acids. The CDR3 reads CASSLSGYGYTF. CDR3 nucleotide sequence: TGTGCCAGCAGCTTATCGGGCTATGGCTACACCTTC.

The rearrangement links TRBV4-1 to TRBJ2-5; TRBD1 aligns across 10 bases. Trimming cost V 1 base and J 2 bases; bases outside gene matches: 10. This CDR3 comprises 18 residues. Germline assignment: CDR1 MGHRA and CDR2 YSYEKL. This CDR3 reads CASSQVVLGQGPQETQYF. The CDR3 DNA is TGCGCCAGCAGCCAAGTAGTTTTGGGACAGGGGCCTCAAGAGACCCAGTACTTC.

This clone came up once. The gene calls are TRBV19 and TRBJ2-2; 10 bases fit TRBD2. With V trimmed by 3 bases and J by 2 bases, 3 bases remained unmatched. This CDR3 has 16 residues. The V gene's germline CDR1 is LNHDA and CDR2 SQIVND (reference sequence). In DNA, the CDR3 is TGTGCCAGTAGTATGGTAGCGGGAGGAAACACCGGGGAGCTGTTTTTT. Its protein is CASSMVAGGNTGELFF.

The chain has TRBV30 and TRBJ1-1; D ambiguous. V was cut by 2 bases and J by 5 bases, with 15 bases left in between. The CDR3 runs 14 residues. Germline V gene sequence: CDR1 GTSNPN, CDR2 SVGIG (reference sequence). DNA for the CDR3: TGTGCCTGGAGTCTCGAACCAGGAGTAACTGAAGCTTTCTTT. This translates into CAWSLEPGVTEAFF.

Regarding this clone: The same CDR3 is also encoded by other DNA sequences in this sample. J is TRBJ2-7 and V is TRBV29-1; the D is unclear. Trimming removed 4 bases at V and 3 bases at J, with 16 bases between. This CDR3 is built from 14 residues. Germline V CDR1 and CDR2: SQVTM, ANQGSEA. For the CDR3, the DNA is TGCAGCGTTGGTTTTCGAGCGATTCTCTACGAGCAGTACTTC. Translating gives CSVGFRAILYEQYF.

V gene TRBV5-1 combines with J gene TRBJ2-7, with D perhaps matching TRBD1 (5 bases). Germline lookup yields CDR1 SGHRS and CDR2 YFSETQ. The CDR3 runs 13 residues. Between the trimmed V and J ends, which lost 3 bases and 0 bases, there was a span of 7 bases. The CDR3 nucleotides read TGCGCCAGCAGCTATGACAGCTCCTACGAGCAGTACTTC. Amino acid sequence: CASSYDSSYEQYF.

The V gene is TRBV11-3, the J gene TRBJ2-1; TRBD1 matches 7 bases. The CDR3 loop spans 14 amino acids. Per germline, CDR1 SGHNT and CDR2 YENEEA. J was trimmed by 5 bases and V by 1 base; bases with no gene match: 2. The CDR3 region has the DNA TGTGCCAGCAGCTTAGCGGGACAGAACAATGAGCAGTTCTTC. As protein: CASSLAGQNNEQFF. Supplemented by reference TRBV11-3 and TRBJ2-1, the full variable domain reads EAGVVQSPRYKIIEKKQPVAFWCNPISGHNTLYWYLQNLGQGPELLIRYENEEAVDDSQLPKDRFSAERLKGVDSTLKIQPAELGDSAVYLCASSLAGQNNEQFFGPGTRLTVL.

This chain joins TRBV5-6 and TRBJ2-3; unclear D gene. CDR3 length: 14 amino acids. Trimming left V 4 bases short and J 3 bases short, with 12 bases between. CDR1 and CDR2 (germline): SGHDT, YYEEEE. Written as DNA, the CDR3 is TGTGCCAGCAGCCCCCCCGTCAGGACAGATACGCAGTATTTT. Translated, it gives CASSPPVRTDTQYF.

The rearrangement joins TRBV7-2 to TRBJ1-3; D is unresolved. The length of the CDR3 is 12 residues. Trimming took 3 bases from V and 3 from J, leaving 3 bases between them. CDR1 is SGHTA, CDR2 FQGNSA, per germline. This chain's CDR3 is CASSFIGNTIYF. The CDR3 bases are TGTGCCAGCAGCTTCATTGGAAACACCATATATTTT.

This chain uses TRBV28 with TRBJ1-1, with D tentatively TRBD1 (5 bases). The CDR3 is made up of 19 amino acids. The V end lost 7 bases, the J end lost 2 bases, and 29 bases lay between the germline ends. CDR1 is MDHEN and CDR2 is SYDVKM in the germline V gene. In DNA form, the CDR3 reads TGTGCCAGCACCCCTATTTTGGACATAATGGGAGGGAGCAACACTGAAGCTTTCTTT. Its protein product is CASTPILDIMGGSNTEAFF.

The chain has TRBV28 and TRBJ2-1, with D tentatively TRBD2 (6 bases). The CDR3 covers 19 residues. V was shortened by 2 bases and J by 0 bases, with 20 bases between the two germline ends. Germline V gene data show CDR1 as MDHEN and CDR2 as SYDVKM. The CDR3 region has the DNA TGTGCCAGCAGTTTACTCCCCGCCCTGACTAGTGCCTCCTACAATGAGCAGTTCTTC. Translation gives CASSLLPALTSASYNEQFF.

The gene calls are TRBV7-8 and TRBJ2-7; 7 positions match TRBD2. There are 12 residues in the CDR3. The V gene end was trimmed by 6 bases and the J gene end by 2 bases; junction bases not matched to a gene: 1. CDR1 and CDR2 (germline): SGHVS, FQNEAQ. CDR3 DNA sequence: TGTGCCAGCAGGACTAGCACCTACGAGCAGTACTTC. It is translated as CASRTSTYEQYF.

The V gene is TRBV7-3, the J gene TRBJ2-5; D is possibly TRBD2 (6 bases). Deletions cut 2 bases from V and 0 bases from J, with 10 bases between. Germline CDR1 SGHTA, CDR2 FQGTGA. The CDR3 runs 15 residues. This CDR3 reads CASSLDGGYQETQYF. The CDR3 nucleotides read TGTGCCAGCAGCTTAGACGGGGGTTACCAAGAGACCCAGTACTTC.

The chain recombines TRBV5-5 with TRBJ2-3; D may be TRBD1 (5 bases). This CDR3 region has 18 residues. Germline V CDR1 and CDR2: SGHKS, YYEKEE (reference sequence). V dropped 0 bases and J dropped 4 bases, with 21 bases sitting between them. Here the CDR3 DNA reads TGTGCCAGCAGCTTGGAAGGCTCAAGGGGTCAGATATCAGATACGCAGTATTTT. It codes for CASSLEGSRGQISDTQYF.

V usage is TRBV2 and J usage is TRBJ1-1, with no clear D. The germline V gene has CDR1 SNHLY and CDR2 FYNNEI. V lost 0 bases to trimming and J lost 0 bases, with 8 bases between them. The CDR3 has 15 amino acids. CDR3 region: CASSEAPDLNTEAFF. The CDR3 DNA is TGTGCCAGCAGTGAAGCGCCCGATTTGAACACTGAAGCTTTCTTT.

The rearrangement joins TRBV5-8 to TRBJ1-4, with D uncertain. CDR1 and CDR2 (germline): SGHTS, YDEGEE. CDR3 length equals 13 residues. V lost 4 bases and J lost 6, with 10 bases in between. CDR3 DNA sequence: TGTGCCAGCAGCCCGACTGGTGATGAAAAACTGTTTTTT. Translated, it gives CASSPTGDEKLFF.

V is TRBV14 and J is TRBJ2-4; a weak D match, TRBD2 (5 bases). The germline CDR1 and CDR2 sequences are SGHDN and FVKESK. This CDR3 is 15 amino acids long. V shed 8 bases and J shed 3 bases, with 17 bases lying between them. This chain's CDR3 is CASREPIFDKNIQYF. In DNA, the CDR3 is TGTGCCAGCCGGGAACCTATTTTCGACAAAAACATTCAGTACTTC.

The rearrangement uses TRBV5-1 and TRBJ2-1; D remains ambiguous. The CDR3 covers 16 residues. The germline CDR1 and CDR2 sequences are SGHRS and YFSETQ. The germline V and J ends were trimmed by 0 bases and 5 bases, with 15 bases remaining between them. CDR3 protein: CASSLVPSPRDNEQFF. The CDR3 nucleotides are TGCGCCAGCAGCTTGGTGCCCAGCCCTCGCGACAATGAGCAGTTCTTC. The full variable domain, completed using reference TRBV5-1 and TRBJ2-1, is KAGVTQTPRYLIKTRGQQVTLSCSPISGHRSVSWYQQTPGQGLQFLFEYFSETQRNKGNFPGRFSGRQFSNSRSEMNVSTLELGDSALYLCASSLVPSPRDNEQFFGPGTRLTVL.